This T cell receptor (beta chain) was sequenced in a study of identical twins. Template switching introduced a universal primer site, and the cDNA bore unique molecular identifiers. TCRdb re-analysed the 5' RACE reads in MiXCR, keeping a single row per CDR3 protein. The top ten clones hold about 0.4% of a sample with more than 400,000 distinct CDR3 sequences, around 15% of them seen once. Trimming shortened V by 2 bases and J by 2 bases, and 10 bases separated the two germline ends. Germline CDR1 MGHRA, CDR2 YSYEKL. CDR3 length: 15 residues. As concerns this clonotype: Its antigen is undetermined.

Study outcomes and limitations: Twin pairs' shared out-of-frame alpha sequences were enriched in low generation probability. Model-predicted out-of-frame TCR alpha sharing fell below observed values in monozygotic twins. Analyses of zero insertions could be partly confounded by invariant MAIT and iNKT cells.

The same data also went into a second study, on yellow fever vaccine responses in identical twins.

Sequences were obtained from CD4+ T cells sorted from blood. The source is a woman between 18 and 29 years old in good health. The chain employs TRBV4-1 and TRBJ2-1, with D perhaps TRBD2 (7 bases). This CDR3 reads CASSQRRGPYNEQFF. DNA of the CDR3: TGCGCCAGCAGCCAACGGCGGGGGCCCTACAATGAGCAGTTCTTC.